This is a list of T cell receptor beta chains from one sample in a study of identical twins. TCRdb independently ran MiXCR on the 5' RACE reads; one entry per CDR3 protein. The table lists fewer than 250,000 distinct CDR3 sequences, around 10% of them singletons, with about 5.2% in the top ten. Sequencing was carried out using memory (CD45RO+) T cells sorted from blood. The source of these receptors is a woman under 30 in good health. CDR3s include the opening cysteine and the closing phenylalanine or tryptophan. The D gene is left open where the match is weak. Where a row states a size, it is once, few, many or the class of an expanded clone; other rows omit it.

d_call,clone_size,v_call,j_call,cdr3_length,cdr3_nt,cdr3_aa
.,few,TRBV9,TRBJ2-6,15,TGTGCCAGCAGCAATCAGGGGTCTGGGGCCAACGTCCTGACTTTC,CASSNQGSGANVLTF
.,.,TRBV20-1,TRBJ2-1,12,TGCAGTGCTATGAACTCCTACAATGAGCAGTTCTTC,CSAMNSYNEQFF
.,.,TRBV3-1,TRBJ1-1,14,TGTGCCAGCAGCCCATTGACATGGACCACTGAAGCTTTCTTT,CASSPLTWTTEAFF
.,few,TRBV18,TRBJ2-1,14,TGTGCCAGCTCACCACGGGCCATGTACAATGAGCAGTTCTTC,CASSPRAMYNEQFF
TRBD2,many,TRBV5-4,TRBJ2-1,15,TGTGCCAGCAGCCCTAGGACTAGCGGGAGGAATGAGCAGTTCTTC,CASSPRTSGRNEQFF
TRBD2,few,TRBV6-5,TRBJ2-5,13,TGTGCCAGCAGTTACGTACGGGAGGGGACCCAGTACTTC,CASSYVREGTQYF
TRBD2,many,TRBV5-1,TRBJ2-7,14,TGCGCCAGCAGCGGAGCAGGGACTACCTACGAGCAGTACTTC,CASSGAGTTYEQYF
TRBD2,many,TRBV7-2,TRBJ2-7,15,TGTGCCAGCAGCTTAGTCTCTCCTAGCGGCTACGAGCAGTACTTC,CASSLVSPSGYEQYF
.,.,TRBV25-1,TRBJ2-3,15,TGTGCCAGCAGTGACGCAGGGGTGGGCACAGATACGCAGTATTTT,CASSDAGVGTDTQYF
TRBD1,few,TRBV29-1,TRBJ1-1,12,TGCAGCGTTGGGACAGGCAACACTGAAGCTTTCTTT,CSVGTGNTEAFF